The 7 T cell receptor beta chains reported below all come from one sample, sequenced in a study of neurological immune-mediated disorders. TCRdb re-called the 5' RACE reads with MiXCR, one entry per CDR3 protein. Of more than 50,000 distinct CDR3 sequences in the sample, 3% to 3.5% were seen once. Sequenced: PBMCs. The receptors shown here come from a woman aged 55-69 years with multiple sclerosis.

This clonotype was counted ten times or more. The chain combines TRBV7-9 with TRBJ2-7, with TRBD1 matching 7 bases. Germline V lookup: CDR1 SEHNR, CDR2 FQNEAQ (reference sequence). The CDR3 is made up of 14 amino acids. With V trimmed by 3 bases and J by 3 bases, 5 bases remained unmatched. CDR3 amino acids: CASSFGTENYEQYF. The DNA of the CDR3 is TGTGCCAGCAGCTTTGGGACAGAAAACTACGAGCAGTACTTC.

Ten or more counts support this clonotype. The chain couples TRBV5-6 to TRBJ2-1; TRBD2 aligns across 7 bases. The CDR3 consists of 16 residues. The germline CDR1 and CDR2 sequences are SGHDT and YYEEEE. Trimming removed 1 base from V and 0 bases from J; junction bases left unmatched: 4. CDR3 sequence: CASSLLREVSYNEQFF. The CDR3 DNA sequence: TGTGCCAGCAGCTTGCTCCGGGAGGTCTCCTACAATGAGCAGTTCTTC.

This clonotype was observed at least ten times. The V call is TRBV7-2, the J call TRBJ2-7; D ambiguous. Per the germline V gene, CDR1 is SGHTA and CDR2 is FQGNSA. V was pared by 1 base and J by 1 base, with 11 bases between. The CDR3 contains 15 residues. The CDR3 is CASSLDGLPSYEQYF. The CDR3 DNA sequence: TGTGCCAGCAGCTTAGACGGGTTACCATCCTACGAGCAGTACTTC.

As regards this clonotype: A much larger clone is a single base away; this may be a read error. The chain joins TRBV2 to TRBJ2-1; 7 positions agree with TRBD2. This CDR3 region has 13 residues. Germline CDR1 reads SNHLY; CDR2 reads FYNNEI. DNA for the CDR3: TGTGCCGGCAGGACTAGTATGGGCAATGAGCAGTTCTTC. Its protein product is CAGRTSMGNEQFF.

This clonotype was observed many times. CDR3 coding DNA: TGTGCCAGCAGCGGACGGGACAGGGACCCCGGGGAGCTGTTTTTT. It translates to CASSGRDRDPGELFF. The V call is TRBV7-9, the J call TRBJ2-2; 9 bases match TRBD1. Trimming cost V 5 bases and J 6 bases; bases outside gene matches: 7. This CDR3 has 15 amino acids. Germline-derived CDR1 and CDR2 are SEHNR and FQNEAQ (reference sequence).

This clonotype was counted ten times or more. The chain has TRBV12-3 or TRBV12-4 and TRBJ1-1, with D possibly TRBD1 on 6 matching bases. There are 16 residues in the CDR3. V lost 1 base and J 4 bases, leaving 16 bases between the germline ends. The CDR3 is CASSLGQQGFTTEAFF. The DNA for the CDR3 is TGTGCCAGCAGTTTAGGCCAACAGGGATTTACCACTGAAGCTTTCTTT.

This clonotype was counted many times. V usage is TRBV28 and J usage is TRBJ2-6, with D uncertain. CDR1 MDHEN and CDR2 SYDVKM come from the germline V gene. V was trimmed by 4 bases and J by 2 bases, leaving 9 bases between them. This CDR3 has 15 residues. The CDR3 coding sequence is TGTGCCAGCAGTTCCCTCCGGGCTGGGGCCAACGTCCTGACTTTC. It is translated as CASSSLRAGANVLTF.